The rows below give T cell receptor beta chains drawn from one sample of a study of T cell responses to AZD1222 COVID-19 vaccine. TCRdb keeps only in-frame clones here, not all; method: immunoSEQ multiplex PCR. The repertoire holds around 180,000 clones, with approximately 90% as singletons. Sequences were derived from peripheral blood, sampled on day 0 of AZD1222 vaccination. The receptors were sampled from an adult in good health. CDR3s leave out the opening cysteine and the closing phenylalanine or tryptophan. The D gene is left open where the match is weak.

d_call | j_call | v_call | cdr3_aa
NA | TRBJ1-1 | TRBV5-1 | ASSFGQNTEAF
NA | TRBJ2-4 | TRBV27 | ASSLGARDKAKNIQY
TRBD2 | TRBJ2-3 | TRBV5-1 | ASSFGTSGDYSTDTQY
NA | TRBJ1-1 | TRBV7-9 | ASSLVGSGEAF
NA | TRBJ2-3 | TRBV4-1 | ASSQGLRDTQY
NA | TRBJ2-5 | TRBV6-2/TRBV6-3 | ASSYSGAGQETQY
NA | TRBJ2-1 | TRBV5-1 | ASSLVTSGNEQF
NA | TRBJ2-3 | TRBV2 | ASGFQGTDTQY
NA | TRBJ2-7 | TRBV28 | ASSLTGYEQY
TRBD1 | TRBJ2-2 | TRBV7-3 | ASSTGAGPGELF
NA | TRBJ1-1 | TRBV5-1 | ASNRLNTGDTEAF
TRBD1 | TRBJ2-7 | TRBV7-9 | ASSDPDRGGSYEQY
NA | TRBJ2-1 | TRBV6-5 | ASRSGQGYNEQF
TRBD2 | TRBJ2-5 | TRBV15 | ATSRKGLAGGLETQY
NA | TRBJ1-5 | TRBV5-5 | ASSLGFPSNQPQH
TRBD1 | TRBJ2-1 | TRBV9 | ASSVPPDRGQGEQF
NA | TRBJ1-5 | TRBV11-3 | ASSFESHSQTPNQPQH
NA | TRBJ2-5 | TRBV18 | ASSPLERQETQY
NA | TRBJ1-6 | TRBV21-1 | ASSKALGTGPSNSPLH
TRBD1 | TRBJ2-7 | TRBV7-6 | ASSYRGFDEQY
NA | TRBJ1-1 | TRBV4-1 | ASSQLGLEAF
NA | TRBJ1-1 | TRBV19 | ASMLSVPPEAF
TRBD1 | TRBJ2-5 | TRBV5-4 | ASSSMTGGAETQY
NA | TRBJ1-2 | TRBV19 | ASSIVPGTLSGYGYT
NA | TRBJ2-5 | TRBV5-1 | ASSETGRASQETQY
NA | TRBJ1-1 | TRBV7-8 | ASSFGWEFTEAF
TRBD1 | TRBJ1-1 | TRBV11-2 | ASSSPTARADRHTEAF
NA | TRBJ1-2 | TRBV19 | ASSITPGSYGYT
NA | TRBJ2-2 | TRBV9 | ASSVAGDGELF
NA | TRBJ1-4 | TRBV10-3 | AISGHGTNEKLF
NA | TRBJ1-2 | TRBV28 | ASSPPPRQVNYGYT
NA | TRBJ2-2 | TRBV5-1 | ASSEEGRTGELF
NA | TRBJ1-5 | TRBV27 | ASGYQPQH
TRBD1 | TRBJ1-2 | TRBV7-2 | ASSQGGRMYANYGYT
NA | TRBJ2-7 | TRBV5-4 | ASSLGGNYEQY
NA | TRBJ1-2 | TRBV5-4 | ASSLNGYGYT
NA | TRBJ2-3 | TRBV29-1 | SSKTDTQY
NA | TRBJ2-6 | TRBV4-2 | ASSQETGSGANVLT
NA | TRBJ2-2 | TRBV18 | ASSRTSSGELF
NA | TRBJ2-3 | TRBV18 | ASSSLGGGIGDTQY
NA | TRBJ1-3 | TRBV5-1 | ASSLDNTGNTIY
NA | TRBJ1-1 | TRBV5-1 | ASSLARGFTEAF